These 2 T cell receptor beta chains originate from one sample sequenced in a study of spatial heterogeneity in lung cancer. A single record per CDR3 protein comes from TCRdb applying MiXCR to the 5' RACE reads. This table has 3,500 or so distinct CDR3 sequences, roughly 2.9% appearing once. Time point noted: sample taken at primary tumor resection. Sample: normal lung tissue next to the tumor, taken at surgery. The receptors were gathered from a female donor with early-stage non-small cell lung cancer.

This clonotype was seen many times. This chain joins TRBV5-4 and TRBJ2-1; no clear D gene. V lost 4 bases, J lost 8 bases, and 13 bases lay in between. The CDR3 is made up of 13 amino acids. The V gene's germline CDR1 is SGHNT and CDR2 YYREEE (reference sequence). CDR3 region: CASSPSPSDEQFF. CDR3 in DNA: TGTGCCAGCAGCCCATCCCCTTCGGATGAGCAGTTCTTC.

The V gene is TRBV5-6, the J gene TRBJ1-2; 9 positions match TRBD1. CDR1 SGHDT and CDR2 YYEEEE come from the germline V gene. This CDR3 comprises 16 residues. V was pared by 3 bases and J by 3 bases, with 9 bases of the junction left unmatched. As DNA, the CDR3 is TGTGCCAGCAGCTGGACAGGGGTGCAGTTAGACTATGGCTACACCTTC. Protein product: CASSWTGVQLDYGYTF.